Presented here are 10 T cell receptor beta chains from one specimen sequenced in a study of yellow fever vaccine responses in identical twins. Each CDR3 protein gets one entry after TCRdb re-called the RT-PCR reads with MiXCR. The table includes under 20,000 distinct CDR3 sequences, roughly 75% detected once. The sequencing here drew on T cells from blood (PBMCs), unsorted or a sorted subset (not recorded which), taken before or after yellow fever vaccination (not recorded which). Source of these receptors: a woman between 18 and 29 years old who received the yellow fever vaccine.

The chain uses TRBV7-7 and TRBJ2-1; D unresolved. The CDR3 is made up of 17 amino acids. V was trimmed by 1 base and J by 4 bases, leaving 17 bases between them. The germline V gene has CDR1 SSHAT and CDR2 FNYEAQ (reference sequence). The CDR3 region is CASSLDPRRPYYNEQFF. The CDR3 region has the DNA TGTGCCAGCAGCTTAGACCCCAGAAGGCCCTATTACAATGAGCAGTTCTTC.

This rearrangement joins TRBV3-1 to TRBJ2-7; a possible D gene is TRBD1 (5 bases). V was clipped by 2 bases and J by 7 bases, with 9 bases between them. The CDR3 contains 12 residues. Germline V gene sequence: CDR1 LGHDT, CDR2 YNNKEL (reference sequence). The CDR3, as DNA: TGTGCCAGCAGCCAACAGGGTTGGGAGCAGTACTTC. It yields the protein CASSQQGWEQYF.

CDR3 in DNA: TGTGCCAGCTCACGGGACAGGGGGACCTTCCAAGAGACCCAGTACTTC. Protein sequence: CASSRDRGTFQETQYF. The V call is TRBV18, the J call TRBJ2-5, with 11 nucleotides matching TRBD1. The trim removed 4 bases at V and 1 base at J, leaving 5 bases unmatched. CDR1 KGHSH and CDR2 LQKENI come from the germline V gene. The CDR3 contains 16 residues.

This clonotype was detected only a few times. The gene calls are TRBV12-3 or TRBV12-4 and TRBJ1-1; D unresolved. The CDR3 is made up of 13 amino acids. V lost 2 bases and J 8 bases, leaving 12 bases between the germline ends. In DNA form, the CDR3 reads TGTGCCAGCAGTTTACGAATGCTCCCAGAAGCTTTCTTT. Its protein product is CASSLRMLPEAFF.

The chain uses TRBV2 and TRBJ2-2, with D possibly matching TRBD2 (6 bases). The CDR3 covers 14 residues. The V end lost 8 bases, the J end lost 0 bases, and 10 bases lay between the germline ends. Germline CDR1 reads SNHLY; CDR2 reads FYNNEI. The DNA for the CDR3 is TGTGCCAGCCGCGGGGTACCGAACACCGGGGAGCTGTTTTTT. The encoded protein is CASRGVPNTGELFF. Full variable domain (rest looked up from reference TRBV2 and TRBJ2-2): EPEVTQTPSHQVTQMGQEVILRCVPISNHLYFYWYRQILGQKVEFLVSFYNNEISEKSEIFDDQFSVERPDGSNFTLKIRSTKLEDSAMYFCASRGVPNTGELFFGEGSRLTVL.

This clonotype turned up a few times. This CDR3 is CASSLGSKETQYF. The CDR3 DNA reads as TGCGCCAGCAGCTTGGGCAGCAAAGAGACCCAGTACTTC. The chain couples TRBV5-1 to TRBJ2-5; D gene unclear. V was pared by 0 bases and J by 3 bases, with 6 bases between. There are 13 residues in the CDR3. Germline CDR1 is SGHRS and CDR2 is YFSETQ. The entire variable domain, with the rest obtained from reference TRBV5-1 and TRBJ2-5, is as follows: KAGVTQTPRYLIKTRGQQVTLSCSPISGHRSVSWYQQTPGQGLQFLFEYFSETQRNKGNFPGRFSGRQFSNSRSEMNVSTLELGDSALYLCASSLGSKETQYFGPGTRLLVL.

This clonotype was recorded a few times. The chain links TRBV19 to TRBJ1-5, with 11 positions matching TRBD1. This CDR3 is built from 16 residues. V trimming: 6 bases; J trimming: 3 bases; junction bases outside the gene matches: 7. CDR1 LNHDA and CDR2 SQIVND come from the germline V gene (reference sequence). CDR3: CASSHRDRGNNQPQHF. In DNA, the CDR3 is TGTGCCAGTAGCCACCGGGACAGGGGGAACAATCAGCCCCAGCATTTT.

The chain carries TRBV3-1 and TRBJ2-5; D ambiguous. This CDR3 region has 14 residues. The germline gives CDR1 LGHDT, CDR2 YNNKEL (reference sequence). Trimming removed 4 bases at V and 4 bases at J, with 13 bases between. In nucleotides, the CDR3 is TGTGCCAGCAGCCGATTAGGGCTCACAGAGACCCAGTACTTC. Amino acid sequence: CASSRLGLTETQYF.

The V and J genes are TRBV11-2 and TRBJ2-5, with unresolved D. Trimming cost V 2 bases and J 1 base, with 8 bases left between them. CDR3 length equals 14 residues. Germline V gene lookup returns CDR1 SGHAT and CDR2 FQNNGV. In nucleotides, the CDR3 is TGTGCCAGCAGCTTATCAGTCCTCCAAGAGACCCAGTACTTC. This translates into CASSLSVLQETQYF.

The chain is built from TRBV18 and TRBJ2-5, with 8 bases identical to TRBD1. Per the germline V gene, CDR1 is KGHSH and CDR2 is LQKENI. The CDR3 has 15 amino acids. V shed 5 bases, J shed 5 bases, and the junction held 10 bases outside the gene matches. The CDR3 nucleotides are TGTGCCAGCTCAACTCGACAGGGGCTGGGGGAGACCCAGTACTTC. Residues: CASSTRQGLGETQYF.